The source of this TCR beta chain is a study of blood T cell repertoires in COVID-19. At the level of the study: Researchers got acute and convalescent COVID-19 samples from the United States, Italy and Spain.

The CDR3 is 15 amino acids. Germline-derived CDR1 and CDR2 are SGHKS and YYEKEE (reference sequence). V lost 0 bases and J 3 bases, leaving 12 bases between the germline ends. This clone was detected once. Sequencing used immunoSEQ multiplex PCR; TCRdb keeps in-frame clones, though not all of them. The sample contains 50,000 to 55,000 clones, about 88% of which appear only once. The rearrangement joins TRBV5-5 to TRBJ1-2; D may be TRBD1 (6 bases). Sequencing was carried out using peripheral blood. The origin of this receptor is a human donor with active COVID-19. The donor label of this sample is uncertain. CDR3: CASSLAVGGHYGYTF. In nucleotides, the CDR3 is TGTGCCAGCAGCTTGGCCGTGGGGGGGCACTATGGCTACACCTTC.